Sequencing of this T cell receptor beta chain was carried out in a study of T cells in Graves' hyperthyroidism and ophthalmopathy. This clonotype was recorded a few times. TCR beta CDR3 sequences were amplified from RNA transcripts. When the TCR CDR3 underwent first-round RT-PCR, the HTBI primer set was used. TCRdb re-derived calls from the multiplex PCR reads in MiXCR, one entry per CDR3 protein. The sample lists about 640,000 distinct CDR3 sequences, around 20% occurring once. This TCR derives from a man aged 25-40 years with Graves' ophthalmopathy. Sequencing was performed on blood.

CDR3 in amino acids: CASSDTAYNEQFF. DNA for the CDR3: TGTGCCAGTAGTGACACAGCTTACAATGAGCAGTTCTTC. The rearrangement links TRBV19 to TRBJ2-1; no clear D. CDR1 and CDR2 from the germline V gene are LNHDA and SQIVND (reference sequence). Trimming took 5 bases from V and 4 from J, leaving 9 bases between them. The CDR3 contains 13 residues. Full variable domain (outside the CDR3, taken from reference TRBV19 and TRBJ2-1): DGGITQSPKYLFRKEGQNVTLSCEQNLNHDAMYWYRQDPGQGLRLIYYSQIVNDFQKGDIAEGYSVSREKKESFPLTVTSAQKNPTAFYLCASSDTAYNEQFFGPGTRLTVL.